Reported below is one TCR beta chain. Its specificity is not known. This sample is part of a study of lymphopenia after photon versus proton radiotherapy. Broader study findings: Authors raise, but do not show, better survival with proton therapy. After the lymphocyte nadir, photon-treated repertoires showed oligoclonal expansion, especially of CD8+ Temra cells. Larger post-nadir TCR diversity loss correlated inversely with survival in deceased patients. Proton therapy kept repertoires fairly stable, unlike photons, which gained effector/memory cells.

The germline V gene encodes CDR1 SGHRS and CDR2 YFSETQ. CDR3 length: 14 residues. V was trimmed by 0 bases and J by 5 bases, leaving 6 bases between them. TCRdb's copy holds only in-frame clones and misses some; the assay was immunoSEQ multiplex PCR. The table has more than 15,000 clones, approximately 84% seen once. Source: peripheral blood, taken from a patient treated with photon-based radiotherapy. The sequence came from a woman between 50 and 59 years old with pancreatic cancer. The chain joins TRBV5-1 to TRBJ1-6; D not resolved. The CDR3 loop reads CASSLDGNNSPLHF. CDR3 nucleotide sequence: TGCGCCAGCAGCTTGGACGGAAATAATTCACCCCTCCACTTT.